This TCR beta chain was recorded in a study of PD-1 blockade in classical Hodgkin lymphoma. Overall study context: Patients were given intravenous nivolumab, 3 mg/kg, every 2 weeks.

Losses at the gene ends were 0 bases for V and 6 bases for J; bases not matched to a gene: 5. CDR3 length equals 16 residues. CDR1 is SSHAT, CDR2 FNYEAQ, per germline (reference sequence). Sequenced by immunoSEQ multiplex PCR; TCRdb stores in-frame clones only, minus some. In the table there are about 36,000 clones, approximately 69% of which are singletons. All patients relapsed after autologous stem cell transplantation, and brentuximab vedotin exposure varied. This clonotype was obtained from a human donor with classical Hodgkin lymphoma. This chain links TRBV7-7 with TRBJ2-2; 9 nucleotides match TRBD2. The sequencing used peripheral blood mononuclear cells (PBMCs), collected before the second cycle of nivolumab. The CDR3 protein is CASSLAVAGAAGELFF. In DNA form, the CDR3 reads TGTGCCAGCAGCTTAGCTGTAGCGGGAGCCGCCGGGGAGCTGTTTTTT.